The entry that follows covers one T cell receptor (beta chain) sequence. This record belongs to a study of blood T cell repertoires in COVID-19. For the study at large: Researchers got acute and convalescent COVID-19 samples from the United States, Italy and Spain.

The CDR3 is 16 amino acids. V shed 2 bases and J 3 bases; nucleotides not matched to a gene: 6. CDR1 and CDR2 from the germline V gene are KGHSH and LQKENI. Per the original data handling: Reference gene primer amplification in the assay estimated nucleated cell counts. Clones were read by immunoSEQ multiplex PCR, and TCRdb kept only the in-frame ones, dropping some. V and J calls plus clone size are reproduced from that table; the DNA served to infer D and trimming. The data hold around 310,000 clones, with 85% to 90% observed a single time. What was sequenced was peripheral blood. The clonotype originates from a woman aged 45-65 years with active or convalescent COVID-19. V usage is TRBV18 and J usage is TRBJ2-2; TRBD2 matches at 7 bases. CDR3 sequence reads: CASSPTSLADTGELFF. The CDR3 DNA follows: TGTGCCAGCTCACCAACAAGTCTAGCGGACACCGGGGAGCTGTTTTTT. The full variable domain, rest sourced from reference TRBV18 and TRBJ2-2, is NAGVMQNPRHLVRRRGQEARLRCSPMKGHSHVYWYRQLPEEGLKFMVYLQKENIIDESGMPKERFSAEFPKEGPSILRIQQVVRGDSAAYFCASSPTSLADTGELFFGEGSRLTVL.